This T cell receptor (beta chain) was sequenced during a study of T-cell memory formation after mild COVID-19. Study-level background: Largely donor-specific sequence clusters came from a couple of donors. Whole-study findings and limits: Shrinking CD4+ clones resided mostly in CM and EM, and CD8+ ones in EMRA. Detection of some responders pre-infection suggested pre-existing cross-reactive memory T cells participated.

TCR alpha and TCR beta cDNA libraries carrying sample barcodes and UMIs came from 5'RACE with constant-segment primers. TCRdb recomputed calls from the 5' RACE reads with MiXCR, one row per CDR3 protein. Here the sample spans 200,000 to 300,000 distinct CDR3 sequences, around 15% being singletons. The V and J ends lost 5 bases and 7 bases respectively, with 11 bases between them. CDR3 size: 12 residues. Per the germline V gene, CDR1 is ENHRY and CDR2 is SYGVKD. With regard to this clonotype: The antigen is not known.

This TCR was sampled from a man aged 18-30 years who had mild COVID-19 (a few samples of this study predate the infection). Cell type and time point are not known. The rearrangement joins TRBV10-3 to TRBJ1-2; D gene unclear. The sequenced material came from PBMCs or a T cell subset sorted from them (not recorded which). For the CDR3, the DNA is TGTGCCATCAGTCAGACCTCCTTTGGCTACACCTTC. The encoded protein is CAISQTSFGYTF.